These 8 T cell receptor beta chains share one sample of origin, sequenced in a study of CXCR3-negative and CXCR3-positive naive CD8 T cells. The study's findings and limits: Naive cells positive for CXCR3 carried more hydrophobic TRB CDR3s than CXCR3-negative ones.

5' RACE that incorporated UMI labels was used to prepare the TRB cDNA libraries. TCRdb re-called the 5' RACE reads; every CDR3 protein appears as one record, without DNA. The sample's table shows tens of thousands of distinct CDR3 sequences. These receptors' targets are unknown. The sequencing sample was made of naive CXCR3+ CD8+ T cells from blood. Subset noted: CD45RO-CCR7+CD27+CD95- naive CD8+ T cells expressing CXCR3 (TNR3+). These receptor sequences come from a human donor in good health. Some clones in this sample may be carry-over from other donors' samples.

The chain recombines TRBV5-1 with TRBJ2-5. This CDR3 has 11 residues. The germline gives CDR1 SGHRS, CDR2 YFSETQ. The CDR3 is CASSVTETQYF.

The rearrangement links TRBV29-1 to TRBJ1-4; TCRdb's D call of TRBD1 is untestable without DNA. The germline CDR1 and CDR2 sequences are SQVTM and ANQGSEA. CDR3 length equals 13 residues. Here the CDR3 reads CSVDVSGDEKLFF.

The CDR3 reads CASRPPLEGMNSYEQYF. The rearrangement joins TRBV5-1 to TRBJ2-7; TCRdb gives TRBD1 as the D gene, but with no DNA this cannot be confirmed. In germline, CDR1 is SGHRS, CDR2 YFSETQ. This CDR3 is 17 amino acids long. Based on the CDR3 plus reference TRBV5-1 and TRBJ2-7, the full variable domain is KAGVTQTPRYLIKTRGQQVTLSCSPISGHRSVSWYQQTPGQGLQFLFEYFSETQRNKGNFPGRFSGRQFSNSRSEMNVSTLELGDSALYLCASRPPLEGMNSYEQYFGPGTRLTVT.

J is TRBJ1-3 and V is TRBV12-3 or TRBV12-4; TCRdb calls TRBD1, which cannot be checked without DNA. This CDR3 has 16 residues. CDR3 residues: CASSPVGAGDGDTIYF.

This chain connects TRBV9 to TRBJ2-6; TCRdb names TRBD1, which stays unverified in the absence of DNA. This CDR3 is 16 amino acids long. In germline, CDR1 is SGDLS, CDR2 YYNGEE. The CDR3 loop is CASSATTGSGANVLTF. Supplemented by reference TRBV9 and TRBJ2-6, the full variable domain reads DSGVTQTPKHLITATGQRVTLRCSPRSGDLSVYWYQQSLDQGLQFLIQYYNGEERAKGNILERFSAQQFPDLHSELNLSSLELGDSALYFCASSATTGSGANVLTFGAGSRLTVL.

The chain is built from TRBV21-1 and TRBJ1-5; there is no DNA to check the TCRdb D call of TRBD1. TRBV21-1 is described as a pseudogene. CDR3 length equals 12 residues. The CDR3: CAIGQSRLPQHF.

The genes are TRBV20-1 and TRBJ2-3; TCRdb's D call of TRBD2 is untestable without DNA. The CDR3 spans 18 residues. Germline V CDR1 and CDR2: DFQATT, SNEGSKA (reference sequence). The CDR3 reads CSARDASGGAMGTDTQYF.

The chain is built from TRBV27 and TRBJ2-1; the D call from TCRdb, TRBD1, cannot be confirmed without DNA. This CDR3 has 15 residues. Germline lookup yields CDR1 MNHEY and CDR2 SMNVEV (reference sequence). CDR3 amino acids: CASSNGQSSYNEQFF.